This T cell receptor (beta chain) derives from a study of OX40 agonist ivuxolimab in advanced cancers. Study details: Hepatocellular carcinoma, melanoma, renal cell or head and neck cancer occurred in dose-escalation patients. Points from the study as a whole: More expanded clones were found, on average, in CD8+ than in CD4+ T cells.

Here immunoSEQ multiplex PCR was the method, and the copy in TCRdb shows in-frame clones only, minus some. The table has tens of thousands of clones, 90% seen once; the top ten hold under 0.6%. Trimming removed 4 bases from V and 4 bases from J, with 13 bases in between. The CDR3 covers 14 residues. Germline V lookup: CDR1 LNHDA, CDR2 SQIVND (reference sequence). For this clone: Its antigen is not known.

The sample was CD4+ or CD8+ T cells sorted from blood, taken in a trial of the OX40 agonist ivuxolimab. The clonotype originates from an adult with an advanced solid tumor such as melanoma, head and neck, liver or kidney cancer. V usage is TRBV19 and J usage is TRBJ1-1, with D possibly matching TRBD1 (5 bases). CDR3 DNA sequence: TGTGCCAGTAGTACGAGCACCCAGGGCACTGAAGCTTTCTTT. Protein: CASSTSTQGTEAFF.